The clone carrying this T cell receptor (beta chain) was counted ten times or more. TCRdb re-called the 5' RACE reads with MiXCR, one entry per CDR3 protein. The data show about 220,000 distinct CDR3 sequences, around 6.8% seen once. This sample is part of a study of identical twins. CDR3 length equals 14 residues. Looked up from germline, CDR1 is DFQATT and CDR2 is SNEGSKA (reference sequence). With 0 bases removed from V and 5 bases from J, the gap between germline ends came to 12 bases. The sample was also linked to a second study, of yellow fever vaccine responses in identical twins.

The sequence was obtained from a woman younger than 30 in good health. The genes are TRBV20-1 and TRBJ2-3; D gene uncertain. Sequences were obtained from memory (CD45RO+) T cells sorted from blood. The CDR3 DNA sequence: TGCAGTGCTAGAGATTGGGATAGTCTAGATACGCAGTATTTT. Protein product: CSARDWDSLDTQYF.